This record looks at one T cell receptor (beta chain) sequence and its context. What it binds is unknown. This specimen comes from a study of cytomegalovirus exposure and HLA in healthy donors. Notes on the study in general: The investigators catalogued some 160 TCR beta chains as cytomegalovirus-associated.

The CDR3 spans 14 residues. Germline loops: CDR1 MNHEY, CDR2 SVGAGI. V lost 7 bases to trimming and J lost 0 bases, with 10 bases between them. The protocol was immunoSEQ multiplex PCR, while the TCRdb copy is restricted to in-frame clones and leaves out a portion. The sample consists of approximately 270,000 clones, roughly 89% of them appearing once. Sequencing was performed on PBMCs. The origin of this receptor is a woman aged 18-29 years in good health and CMV-seronegative. This chain uses TRBV6-5 with TRBJ1-3; D gene ambiguous. CDR3 coding DNA: TGTGCCAGCATTCCGTCGAGCTCTGGAAACACCATATATTTT. Amino acids: CASIPSSSGNTIYF.